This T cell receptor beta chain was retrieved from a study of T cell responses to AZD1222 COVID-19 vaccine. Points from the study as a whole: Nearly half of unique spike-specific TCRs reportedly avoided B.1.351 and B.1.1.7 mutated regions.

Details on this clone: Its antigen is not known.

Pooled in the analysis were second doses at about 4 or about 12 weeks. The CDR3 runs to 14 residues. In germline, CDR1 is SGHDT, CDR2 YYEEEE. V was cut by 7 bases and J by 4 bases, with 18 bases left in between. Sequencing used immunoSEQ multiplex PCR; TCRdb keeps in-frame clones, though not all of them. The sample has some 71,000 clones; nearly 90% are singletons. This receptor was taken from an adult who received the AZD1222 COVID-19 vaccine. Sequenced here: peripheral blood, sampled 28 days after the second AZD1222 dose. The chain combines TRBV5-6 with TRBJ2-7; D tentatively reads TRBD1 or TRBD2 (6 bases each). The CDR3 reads CASSQGLARYEQYF. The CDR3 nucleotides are TGTGCCAGCTCCCAGGGGCTAGCGCGATACGAGCAGTACTTC.